This T cell receptor beta chain stems from a study of blood T cell repertoires in COVID-19. Study overall: Spain, Italy and the United States supplied samples that represented acute and convalescent COVID-19.

The germline gives CDR1 MNHEY, CDR2 SVGAGI. After removal of 2 bases from V and 0 bases from J, the junction contained 3 bases not matched to a gene. The CDR3 loop spans 16 amino acids. TCRdb keeps only in-frame clones here, not all; method: immunoSEQ multiplex PCR. The sample consists of approximately 270,000 clones, 70% to 90% of them appearing once. Sequencing input: PBMCs or T cells enriched from blood (not recorded which). This receptor was obtained from a woman under 40 with acute COVID-19. The V and J genes are TRBV6-5 and TRBJ2-1; 8 positions match TRBD2. The CDR3 DNA follows: TGTGCCAGCAGTTACCGCAGCGGGAGCTCCTACAATGAGCAGTTCTTC. This gives the protein CASSYRSGSSYNEQFF.